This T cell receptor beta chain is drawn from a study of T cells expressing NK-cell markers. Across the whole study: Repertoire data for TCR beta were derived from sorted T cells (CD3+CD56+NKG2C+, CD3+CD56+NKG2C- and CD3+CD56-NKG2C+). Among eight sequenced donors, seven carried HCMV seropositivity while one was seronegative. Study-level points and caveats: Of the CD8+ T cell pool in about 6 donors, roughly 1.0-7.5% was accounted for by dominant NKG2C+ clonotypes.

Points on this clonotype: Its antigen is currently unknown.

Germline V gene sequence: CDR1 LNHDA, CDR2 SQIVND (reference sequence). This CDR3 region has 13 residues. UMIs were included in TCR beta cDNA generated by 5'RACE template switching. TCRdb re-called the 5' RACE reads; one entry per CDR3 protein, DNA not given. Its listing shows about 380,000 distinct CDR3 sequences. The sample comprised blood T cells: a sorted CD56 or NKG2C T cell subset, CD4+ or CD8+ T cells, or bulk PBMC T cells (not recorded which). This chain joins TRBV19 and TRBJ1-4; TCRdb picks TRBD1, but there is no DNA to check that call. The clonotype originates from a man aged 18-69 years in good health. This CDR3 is CATQGAPNEKLFF.